The 19 T cell receptor beta chains below all came from one sample that was sequenced in a study of blood T cell repertoires in COVID-19. The protocol was immunoSEQ multiplex PCR, while the TCRdb copy is restricted to in-frame clones and leaves out a portion. This repertoire shows 150,000 to 200,000 clones, 70% to 85% found once; its top ten account for about a fifth. Sequencing input: peripheral blood. The receptors come from a woman of 80 years or more with acute or convalescent COVID-19.

The J gene is TRBJ2-2, the V gene TRBV11-2, with D perhaps matching TRBD1 (5 bases). The length of the CDR3 is 15 residues. Germline CDR1 SGHAT, CDR2 FQNNGV. V was clipped by 4 bases and J by 3 bases, with 12 bases between them. CDR3 sequence: CASSWAGWDTGELFF. Here the CDR3 DNA reads TGTGCCAGCAGCTGGGCAGGGTGGGACACCGGGGAGCTGTTTTTT. Looking up the rest from reference TRBV11-2 and TRBJ2-2 gives the full variable domain: EAGVAQSPRYKIIEKRQSVAFWCNPISGHATLYWYQQILGQGPKLLIQFQNNGVVDDSQLPKDRFSAERLKGVDSTLKIQPAKLEDSAVYLCASSWAGWDTGELFFGEGSRLTVL.

The V call is TRBV3-1 (or the pseudogene TRBV3-2), the J call TRBJ1-1; the D gene is possibly TRBD1 (6 bases). The length of the CDR3 is 13 residues. The V gene lost 3 bases and the J gene lost 10 bases, with 15 bases spanning the gap. Per the germline V gene, CDR1 is LGHDT and CDR2 is YNNKEL (reference sequence). The DNA of the CDR3 is TGTGCCAGCAGCCACGAGGACAGTGGGCGAGCTTTCTTT. It translates to CASSHEDSGRAFF.

The chain joins TRBV5-4 to TRBJ2-3; 7 bases agree with TRBD1. Germline assignment: CDR1 SGHNT and CDR2 YYREEE (reference sequence). The CDR3 is 14 residues long. Germline trimming cut 5 bases from V and 4 bases from J; bases unmatched to any gene: 7. CDR3 in DNA: TGTGCCAGCAGAACCTGGCAGGGGGCAGATACGCAGTATTTT. Amino acid sequence: CASRTWQGADTQYF.

This clone showed up just once. The chain joins TRBV6-5 to TRBJ1-6, with D tentatively TRBD1 (6 bases). Germline loops: CDR1 MNHEY, CDR2 SVGAGI. V shed 6 bases and J shed 5 bases, with 11 bases lying between them. This CDR3 has 14 residues. The CDR3 sequence: CASSRDKDNSPLHF. The DNA of the CDR3 is TGTGCCAGCAGCCGGGACAAAGATAATTCACCCCTCCACTTT.

This clone appeared a single time. The genes are TRBV5-1 and TRBJ2-2; 9 positions match TRBD2. CDR3 size: 14 residues. The ends lost 4 bases at V and 7 bases at J; junction bases unmatched: 5. CDR1 and CDR2 from the germline V gene are SGHRS and YFSETQ. CDR3 nucleotide sequence: TGCGCCAGCAGCCCGGGACTAGCTAACGGGGAGCTGTTTTTT. Translating gives CASSPGLANGELFF.

J is TRBJ1-6 and V is TRBV5-8; 7 nucleotides align to TRBD1. J lost 6 bases, V lost 5 bases, and 5 bases had no gene match. The CDR3 loop spans 14 amino acids. Germline V gives CDR1 SGHTS, CDR2 YDEGEE. The CDR3 DNA reads as TGTGCCAGCAGACCGACAGGGATTAATTCACCCCTCCACTTT. It codes for CASRPTGINSPLHF.

This chain links TRBV7-9 with TRBJ2-1, with unresolved D. Per germline, CDR1 SEHNR and CDR2 FQNEAQ (reference sequence). V was shortened by 5 bases and J by 0 bases, with 11 bases between the two germline ends. The CDR3 is 15 amino acids. CDR3 bases: TGTGCCAGCAGCCCCCGAGGAAGCTCCTACAATGAGCAGTTCTTC. Translation: CASSPRGSSYNEQFF.

The V and J genes are TRBV12-3 or TRBV12-4 and TRBJ2-7; D unresolved. This CDR3 has 13 amino acids. The V and J ends lost 0 bases and 3 bases respectively, with 6 bases between them. CDR3 sequence (DNA): TGTGCCAGCAGTTTAGCGGCTTTCTACGAGCAGTACTTC. This translates into CASSLAAFYEQYF.

V usage is TRBV7-9 and J usage is TRBJ2-3; D gene unclear. V was pared by 1 base and J by 4 bases, with 9 bases between. The CDR3 has 14 amino acids. The V gene's germline CDR1 is SEHNR and CDR2 FQNEAQ (reference sequence). DNA for the CDR3: TGTGCCAGCAGCTTAGGCGGTTTCGCAGATACGCAGTATTTT. Translation: CASSLGGFADTQYF.

The CDR3 protein is CASSSPWGGQNTGELFF. In DNA, the CDR3 is TGCGCCAGCAGCTCCCCGTGGGGGGGACAAAACACCGGGGAGCTGTTTTTT. The chain uses TRBV5-1 and TRBJ2-2; D is perhaps TRBD2 (7 bases). The V and J ends lost 3 bases and 2 bases respectively, with 17 bases between them. Germline V gene data show CDR1 as SGHRS and CDR2 as YFSETQ. The CDR3 spans 17 residues.

J is TRBJ2-7 and V is TRBV11-3, with D possibly being TRBD1 (6 bases). The V end was cut by 1 base, the J end by 6 bases, with 13 bases between. Germline CDR1 SGHNT, CDR2 YENEEA. The CDR3 sequence is 14 residues long. The CDR3 region is CASSLGNRVGEQYF. In DNA form, the CDR3 reads TGTGCCAGCAGCTTAGGAAACAGGGTCGGCGAGCAGTACTTC.

The rearrangement uses TRBV10-2 and TRBJ2-7, with a weak D call TRBD2 (6 bases). V was clipped by 2 bases and J by 3 bases, with 14 bases between them. The germline V gene encodes CDR1 WSHSY and CDR2 SAAADI. CDR3 length equals 15 residues. Written as DNA, the CDR3 is TGCGCCAGCAGTGAGCGCCGAGCGGGTGTCTACGAGCAGTACTTC. It specifies CASSERRAGVYEQYF.

The chain carries TRBV10-2 and TRBJ2-7, with 8 bases lining up with TRBD2. CDR1 is WSHSY and CDR2 is SAAADI in the germline V gene. CDR3 length: 13 residues. V gave up 6 bases and J gave up 0 bases; unmatched junction bases: 1. CDR3 in amino acids: CASRAGGSYEQYF. The CDR3 DNA is TGCGCCAGCAGGGCGGGAGGCTCCTACGAGCAGTACTTC.

This chain joins TRBV5-4 and TRBJ2-7; 8 bases align to TRBD1. V was pared by 4 bases and J by 0 bases, with 6 bases of the junction left unmatched. This CDR3 is 15 amino acids long. Germline V gene data show CDR1 as SGHNT and CDR2 as YYREEE (reference sequence). The CDR3 DNA is TGTGCCAGCAGCCCCGGGGACAGGATCTCCTACGAGCAGTACTTC. Translated, it gives CASSPGDRISYEQYF.

The chain uses TRBV30 and TRBJ1-5; 10 nucleotides line up with TRBD1. V was pared by 1 base and J by 6 bases, with 3 bases of the junction left unmatched. Looked up from germline, CDR1 is GTSNPN and CDR2 is SVGIG (reference sequence). This CDR3 is built from 14 residues. Written as DNA, the CDR3 is TGTGCCTGGAGTGGACAGGGGGCATTTCAGCCCCAGCATTTT. It is translated as CAWSGQGAFQPQHF.

The chain combines TRBV7-6 with TRBJ2-7; 10 bases line up with TRBD1. Germline CDR1 reads SGHVS; CDR2 reads FNYEAQ. The V and J ends lost 5 bases and 0 bases, in that order; junction bases with no gene match: 7. The CDR3 extends over 16 amino acids. The CDR3: CASSRGQGPTSYEQYF. CDR3 DNA: TGTGCCAGCAGCCGGGGACAGGGGCCAACCTCCTACGAGCAGTACTTC.

The rearrangement links TRBV5-6 to TRBJ1-4; 12 bases align to TRBD1. There are 18 residues in the CDR3. With V trimmed by 3 bases and J by 1 base, 7 bases remained unmatched. The V gene's germline CDR1 is SGHDT and CDR2 YYEEEE. For the CDR3, the DNA is TGTGCCAGCAGCTCAGGGACAGGGGGCCTCTTAACTAATGAAAAACTGTTTTTT. Residues: CASSSGTGGLLTNEKLFF. Using reference TRBV5-6 and TRBJ1-4 for the parts outside the CDR3, the full variable domain is DAGVTQSPTHLIKTRGQQVTLRCSPKSGHDTVSWYQQALGQGPQFIFQYYEEEERQRGNFPDRFSGHQFPNYSSELNVNALLLGDSALYLCASSSGTGGLLTNEKLFFGSGTQLSVL.

The chain uses TRBV30 and TRBJ1-6, with no clear D. From germline, CDR1 is GTSNPN and CDR2 SVGIG (reference sequence). The ends were cut back, 2 bases at V and 5 bases at J, with 4 bases in the middle. This CDR3 spans 12 amino acids. CDR3 sequence (DNA): TGTGCCTGGAGTTACAATAATTCACCCCTCCACTTT. Its translation: CAWSYNNSPLHF.

The chain links TRBV30 to TRBJ1-6, with a possible D match to TRBD1 (5 bases). The CDR3 runs 14 residues. The germline CDR1 and CDR2 sequences are GTSNPN and SVGIG (reference sequence). V lost 1 base to trimming and J lost 7 bases, with 11 bases between them. The CDR3 spells CAWSAGRENSPLHF. The CDR3 DNA is TGTGCCTGGAGTGCGGGGCGGGAAAATTCACCCCTCCACTTT.